One sample yielded the 21 T cell receptor beta chains listed below, sequenced in a study of OX40 agonist ivuxolimab in advanced cancers. Only in-frame clones appear in the TCRdb table, and some are missing; sequencing was by immunoSEQ multiplex PCR. The table has under 95,000 clones, 84% seen once; the top ten hold 2.5% to 3%. The source material was CD4+ or CD8+ T cells sorted from blood, sampled in a trial of the OX40 agonist ivuxolimab. These receptors were taken from an adult with an advanced solid tumor such as melanoma, head and neck, liver or kidney cancer.

This chain joins TRBV27 and TRBJ1-5; D remains unclear. Germline CDR1 and CDR2: MNHEY and SMNVEV (reference sequence). The CDR3 contains 14 residues. V was trimmed by 5 bases and J by 1 base, leaving 9 bases between them. The CDR3 DNA reads as TGTGCCAGCAGTCCAAACTTGAGCAATCAGCCCCAGCATTTT. Translated: CASSPNLSNQPQHF.

This clone occurred once. The chain couples TRBV5-4 to TRBJ1-4; D possibly corresponds to TRBD1 (5 bases). Germline V CDR1 and CDR2: SGHNT, YYREEE (reference sequence). V gave up 2 bases and J gave up 7 bases, with 21 bases separating them. This CDR3 spans 17 amino acids. The CDR3, as DNA: TGTGCCAGCAGCTTTTTGTCAGGGTACGGGGGGAGTGAAAAACTGTTTTTT. It encodes CASSFLSGYGGSEKLFF.

V usage is TRBV9 and J usage is TRBJ2-6, with TRBD1 as a possible D gene (6 bases). Germline values: CDR1 SGDLS, CDR2 YYNGEE. The CDR3 runs to 16 residues. V lost 0 bases and J lost 4, with 11 bases in between. The CDR3: CASSVEVGAGANVLTF. The CDR3 region has the DNA TGTGCCAGCAGCGTAGAGGTGGGGGCCGGGGCCAACGTCCTGACTTTC. Drawing the rest from reference TRBV9 and TRBJ2-6, the complete variable domain is DSGVTQTPKHLITATGQRVTLRCSPRSGDLSVYWYQQSLDQGLQFLIQYYNGEERAKGNILERFSAQQFPDLHSELNLSSLELGDSALYFCASSVEVGAGANVLTFGAGSRLTVL.

This rearrangement joins TRBV6-1 to TRBJ1-5; 8 bases line up with TRBD1. Germline trimming cut 1 base from V and 6 bases from J; bases unmatched to any gene: 5. There are 15 residues in the CDR3. Per germline, CDR1 MNHNS and CDR2 SASEGT. CDR3 in DNA: TGTGCCAGCAGTGAAGGGGCAGGGGGCGGTCAGCCCCAGCATTTT. Translating it yields CASSEGAGGGQPQHF.

The V and J genes are TRBV5-5 and TRBJ2-3; a weak D match, TRBD2 (5 bases). Germline lookup yields CDR1 SGHKS and CDR2 YYEKEE (reference sequence). V was clipped by 0 bases and J by 3 bases, with 14 bases between them. The CDR3 extends over 16 amino acids. CDR3: CASSLGALAETDTQYF. The CDR3 DNA reads TGTGCCAGCAGCTTGGGGGCCCTAGCAGAAACAGATACGCAGTATTTT.

The V gene is TRBV7-3, the J gene TRBJ2-1, with TRBD2 matching over 7 bases. The CDR3 consists of 15 residues. The junction had 4 bases not matched to a gene; V was cut back by 4 bases and J by 1 base. Germline V gene lookup returns CDR1 SGHTA and CDR2 FQGTGA. CDR3 loop: CASSSRGRSYNEQFF. CDR3 in DNA: TGTGCCAGCAGCTCGCGGGGGAGATCCTACAATGAGCAGTTCTTC.

The rearrangement joins TRBV19 to TRBJ2-7; D remains unclear. Germline assignment: CDR1 LNHDA and CDR2 SQIVND (reference sequence). The CDR3 totals 14 residues. With 11 bases removed from V and 0 bases from J, the gap between germline ends came to 17 bases. CDR3 amino acids: CAPSIRASSYEQYF. In nucleotides, the CDR3 is TGTGCCCCCTCGATAAGGGCGAGCTCCTACGAGCAGTACTTC.

This chain connects TRBV27 to TRBJ1-5; the D is unclear. The CDR3 totals 13 residues. V was pared by 5 bases and J by 5 bases, with 10 bases between. CDR1 is MNHEY, CDR2 SMNVEV, per germline (reference sequence). CDR3 sequence (DNA): TGTGCCAGCAGTCCATGGTGGGATCAGCCCCAGCATTTT. Its translation is CASSPWWDQPQHF.

The chain uses TRBV7-7 and TRBJ2-2; 8 positions match TRBD1. After removal of 4 bases from V and 4 bases from J, the junction contained 2 bases not matched to a gene. Germline lookup yields CDR1 SSHAT and CDR2 FNYEAQ (reference sequence). This CDR3 is 14 amino acids long. The DNA of the CDR3 is TGTGCCAGCAGCTCACAGGGGGTCACCGGGGAGCTGTTTTTT. This gives the protein CASSSQGVTGELFF.

The gene calls are TRBV21-1 and TRBJ2-7; no DNA check was done on the table's D call, TRBD1. TRBV21-1 is assigned pseudogene status. The CDR3 runs 16 residues. The DNA for the CDR3 is TGTGCCAGCAGCCAGAGAAGGGGACAGGGGGTAACCGAGCAGTACGTC. It yields the protein CASSQRRGQGVTEQYV.

This sequence joins TRBV5-4 and TRBJ1-2; weak D call: TRBD1 (6 bases). The CDR3 length is 15 residues. V was shortened by 4 bases and J by 4 bases, with 17 bases between the two germline ends. Germline CDR1 reads SGHNT; CDR2 reads YYREEE (reference sequence). The CDR3 nucleotides are TGTGCCAGCAGCCCCCGGGGGGGGCTTAGCTATGGCTACACCTTC. This gives the protein CASSPRGGLSYGYTF.

This chain links TRBV5-1 with TRBJ1-1; D is possibly TRBD1 (6 bases). Trimming removed 2 bases at V and 1 base at J, with 9 bases between. CDR1 is SGHRS, CDR2 YFSETQ, per germline. The length of the CDR3 is 14 residues. In nucleotides, the CDR3 is TGCGCCAGCAGCTTATCGGGACAGAACACTGAAGCTTTCTTT. The encoded protein is CASSLSGQNTEAFF.

This CDR3 is CAWQSRANYGYTF. In DNA, the CDR3 is TGTGCCTGGCAGTCGAGGGCTAACTATGGCTACACCTTC. This chain connects TRBV30 to TRBJ1-2; D is unclear. Trimming cost V 5 bases and J 0 bases, with 10 bases left between them. The CDR3 contains 13 residues. CDR1 GTSNPN and CDR2 SVGIG come from the germline V gene (reference sequence). The variable domain in full, completed from reference TRBV30 and TRBJ1-2, reads SQTIHQWPATLVQPVGSPLSLECTVEGTSNPNLYWYRQAAGRGLQLLFYSVGIGQISSEVPQNLSASRPQDRQFILSSKKLLLSDSGFYLCAWQSRANYGYTFGSGTRLTVV.

This chain joins TRBV7-2 and TRBJ2-1; possible D gene TRBD1, 6 bases. This CDR3 has 16 amino acids. Between the trimmed V and J ends, which lost 1 base and 7 bases, there was a span of 17 bases. CDR1 SGHTA and CDR2 FQGNSA come from the germline V gene. CDR3 nucleotide sequence: TGTGCCAGCAGCTTAGTTGGGCAGGGGCCAGAGAATGAGCAGTTCTTC. This codes for CASSLVGQGPENEQFF.

This clone was counted only a few times. The genes are TRBV2 and TRBJ1-5, with D unresolved. V lost 6 bases, J lost 2 bases, and 14 bases lay in between. Germline CDR1 reads SNHLY; CDR2 reads FYNNEI. The CDR3 is 15 residues long. CDR3 loop: CASRVGGVGNQPQHF. In DNA, the CDR3 is TGTGCCAGCAGGGTCGGCGGGGTGGGCAATCAGCCCCAGCATTTT.

This sequence joins TRBV6-5 and TRBJ1-5; 7 nucleotides match TRBD1. The germline CDR1 and CDR2 sequences are MNHEY and SVGAGI. J was trimmed by 0 bases and V by 2 bases; bases with no gene match: 4. The CDR3 length is 16 residues. Written as DNA, the CDR3 is TGTGCCAGCAGTTACCCGGGGACAGATAGCAATCAGCCCCAGCATTTT. Protein: CASSYPGTDSNQPQHF.

The chain carries TRBV27 and TRBJ2-5; 7 bases align to TRBD1. This CDR3 has 18 amino acids. CDR1 MNHEY and CDR2 SMNVEV come from the germline V gene (reference sequence). The V segment lost 5 bases and the J segment 3 bases; nucleotides outside the gene matches: 18. For the CDR3, the DNA is TGTGCCAGCAGTCCCTTACAGGGGCGATACATTGGCGAAGAGACCCAGTACTTC. This translates into CASSPLQGRYIGEETQYF.

The V and J genes are TRBV6-4 and TRBJ1-2; TRBD1 matches at 7 bases. The V segment lost 3 bases and the J segment 8 bases; nucleotides outside the gene matches: 6. This CDR3 region has 13 residues. The germline V gene has CDR1 MRHNA and CDR2 SNTAGT. CDR3 bases: TGTGCCAGCAGTGAATCAGGGGGATTAGGCTACACCTTC. The encoded protein is CASSESGGLGYTF.

V gene TRBV7-9 combines with J gene TRBJ2-5; D unresolved. The V gene's germline CDR1 is SEHNR and CDR2 FQNEAQ (reference sequence). There are 13 residues in the CDR3. V gave up 2 bases and J gave up 4 bases, with 8 bases separating them. The CDR3 nucleotides are TGTGCCAGCAGCTTAAGAGGAGTAGAGACCCAGTACTTC. This gives the protein CASSLRGVETQYF.

As DNA, the CDR3 is TGTGCCAGCAGTAAGGGACAGGGGGTATCCTACGAGCAGTACGTC. Its translation: CASSKGQGVSYEQYV. The chain has TRBV6-1 and TRBJ2-7, with 11 bases fitting TRBD1. Germline V lookup: CDR1 MNHNS, CDR2 SASEGT. The V gene end was trimmed by 5 bases and the J gene end by 1 base; junction bases not matched to a gene: 4. This CDR3 comprises 15 residues.

V and J are TRBV5-4 and TRBJ2-3; the D gene is possibly TRBD2 (7 bases). CDR1 and CDR2 (germline): SGHNT, YYREEE (reference sequence). With 9 bases removed from V and 2 bases from J, the gap between germline ends came to 19 bases. This CDR3 is 15 amino acids long. This chain's CDR3 is CATIARGGHTDTQYF. As DNA, the CDR3 is TGTGCCACCATCGCGAGGGGGGGGCACACAGATACGCAGTATTTT.